This TCR beta chain was recorded in a study of T cell repertoires in cytomegalovirus infection. TCRdb re-called the reads with MiXCR, one entry per CDR3 protein. The sample gives some 120,000 distinct CDR3 sequences, around a tenth of which show up once; approximately 33% is in the top ten. As to this clonotype: Antigen: not known.

The CDR3 totals 19 residues. Germline values: CDR1 LGHNT, CDR2 FRNRAP. Trimming cost V 5 bases and J 0 bases, with 20 bases left between them. The source material was PBMCs, sequenced either directly or after in vitro stimulation (not recorded which). The receptor's source is a human donor in good health (CMV status not recorded). Some clones in this sample may be carry-over from other donors' samples. V gene TRBV12-5 combines with J gene TRBJ2-6, with D possibly being TRBD1 (6 bases). The DNA for the CDR3 is TGTGCTAGTGGTCTGCTACAACAGGGCCTGAGCTCTGGGGCCAACGTCCTGACTTTC. This translates into CASGLLQQGLSSGANVLTF.